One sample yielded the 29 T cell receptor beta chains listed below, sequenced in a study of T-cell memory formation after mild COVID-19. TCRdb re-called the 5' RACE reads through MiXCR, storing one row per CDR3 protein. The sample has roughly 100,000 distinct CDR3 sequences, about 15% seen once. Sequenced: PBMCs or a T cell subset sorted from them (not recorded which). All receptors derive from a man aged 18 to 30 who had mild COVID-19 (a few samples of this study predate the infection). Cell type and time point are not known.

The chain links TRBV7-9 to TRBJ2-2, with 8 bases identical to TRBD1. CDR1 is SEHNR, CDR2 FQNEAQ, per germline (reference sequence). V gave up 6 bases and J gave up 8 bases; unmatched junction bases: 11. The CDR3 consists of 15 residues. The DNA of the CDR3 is TGTGCCAGCAGACCAGCGGACAGGGCAAATGGGGAGCTGTTTTTT. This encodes CASRPADRANGELFF. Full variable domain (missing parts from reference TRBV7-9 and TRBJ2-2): DTGVSQNPRHKITKRGQNVTFRCDPISEHNRLYWYRQTLGQGPEFLTYFQNEAQLEKSRLLSDRFSAERPKGSFSTLEIQRTEQGDSAMYLCASRPADRANGELFFGEGSRLTVL.

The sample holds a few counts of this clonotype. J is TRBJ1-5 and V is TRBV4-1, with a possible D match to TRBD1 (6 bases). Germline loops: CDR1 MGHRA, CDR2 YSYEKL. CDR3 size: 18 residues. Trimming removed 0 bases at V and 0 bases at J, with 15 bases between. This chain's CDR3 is CASSQDPRGEDSNQPQHF. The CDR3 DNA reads TGCGCCAGCAGCCAAGATCCCAGGGGCGAGGATAGCAATCAGCCCCAGCATTTT.

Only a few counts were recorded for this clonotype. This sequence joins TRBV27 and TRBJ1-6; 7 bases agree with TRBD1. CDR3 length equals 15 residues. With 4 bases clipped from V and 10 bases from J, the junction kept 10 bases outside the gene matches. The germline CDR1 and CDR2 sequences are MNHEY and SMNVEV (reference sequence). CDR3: CASSSGQARGSPLHF. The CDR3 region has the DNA TGTGCCAGCAGTTCAGGACAGGCCCGCGGATCACCCCTCCACTTT.

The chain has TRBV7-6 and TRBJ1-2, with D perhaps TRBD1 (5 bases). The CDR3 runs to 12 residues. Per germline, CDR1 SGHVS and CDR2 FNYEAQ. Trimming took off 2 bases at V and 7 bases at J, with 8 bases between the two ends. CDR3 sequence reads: CASSLPGTGYTF. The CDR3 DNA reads TGTGCCAGCAGCTTACCAGGGACTGGCTACACCTTC.

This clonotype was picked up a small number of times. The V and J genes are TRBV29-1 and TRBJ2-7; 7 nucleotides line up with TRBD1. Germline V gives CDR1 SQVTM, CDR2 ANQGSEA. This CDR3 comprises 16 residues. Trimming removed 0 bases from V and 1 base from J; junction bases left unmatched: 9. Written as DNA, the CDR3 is TGCAGCGTTGAAGACTCAGACACAGGGGAGTCCTACGAGCAGTACTTC. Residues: CSVEDSDTGESYEQYF.

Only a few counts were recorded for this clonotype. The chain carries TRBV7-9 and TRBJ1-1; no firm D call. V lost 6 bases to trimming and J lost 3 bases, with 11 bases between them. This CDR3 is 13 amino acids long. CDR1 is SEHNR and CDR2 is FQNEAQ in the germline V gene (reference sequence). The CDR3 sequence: CASRFGADTEAFF. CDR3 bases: TGTGCCAGCAGGTTCGGTGCGGACACTGAAGCTTTCTTT.

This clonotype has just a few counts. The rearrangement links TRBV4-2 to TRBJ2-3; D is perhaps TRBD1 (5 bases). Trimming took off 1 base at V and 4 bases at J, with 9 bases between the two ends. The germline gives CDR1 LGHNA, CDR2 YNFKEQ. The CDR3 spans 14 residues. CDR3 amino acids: CASSQGLGPDTQYF. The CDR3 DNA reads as TGTGCCAGCAGCCAAGGTCTGGGGCCAGATACGCAGTATTTT.

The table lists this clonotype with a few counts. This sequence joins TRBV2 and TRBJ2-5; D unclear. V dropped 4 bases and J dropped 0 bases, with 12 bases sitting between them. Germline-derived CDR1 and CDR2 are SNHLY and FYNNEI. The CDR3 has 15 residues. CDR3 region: CASSARRSYQETQYF. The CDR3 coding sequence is TGTGCCAGCAGTGCTAGGCGATCGTACCAAGAGACCCAGTACTTC.

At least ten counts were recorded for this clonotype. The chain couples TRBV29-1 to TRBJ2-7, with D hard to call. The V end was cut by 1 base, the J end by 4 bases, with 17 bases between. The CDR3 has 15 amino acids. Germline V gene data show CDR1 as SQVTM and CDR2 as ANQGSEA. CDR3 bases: TGCAGCGTTGAAGGGGAAGAGACAAAACCTTACGAGCAGTACTTC. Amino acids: CSVEGEETKPYEQYF.

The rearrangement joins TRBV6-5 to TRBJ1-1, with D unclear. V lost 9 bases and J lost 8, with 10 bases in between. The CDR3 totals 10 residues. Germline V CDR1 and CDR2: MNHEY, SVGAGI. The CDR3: CASGSREAFF. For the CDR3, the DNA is TGTGCCAGTGGCAGCCGAGAAGCTTTCTTT.

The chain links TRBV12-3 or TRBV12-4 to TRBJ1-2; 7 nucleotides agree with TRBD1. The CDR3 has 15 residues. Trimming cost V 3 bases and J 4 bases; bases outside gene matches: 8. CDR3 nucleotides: TGTGCCAGCAGTTTCTCAAAGGGGGCGGTCTATGGCTACACCTTC. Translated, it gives CASSFSKGAVYGYTF.

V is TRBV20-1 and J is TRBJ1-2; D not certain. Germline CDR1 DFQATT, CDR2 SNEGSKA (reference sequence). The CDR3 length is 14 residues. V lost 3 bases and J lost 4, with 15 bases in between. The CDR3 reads CSASPQDGLYGYTF. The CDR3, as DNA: TGCAGTGCTAGTCCCCAGGACGGCCTCTATGGCTACACCTTC.

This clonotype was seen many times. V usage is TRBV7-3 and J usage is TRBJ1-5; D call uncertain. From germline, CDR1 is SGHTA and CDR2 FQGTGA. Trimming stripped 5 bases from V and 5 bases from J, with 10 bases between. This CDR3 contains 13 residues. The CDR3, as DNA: TGTGCCAGCAGCCAGATGCCACATCAGCCCCAGCATTTT. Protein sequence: CASSQMPHQPQHF.

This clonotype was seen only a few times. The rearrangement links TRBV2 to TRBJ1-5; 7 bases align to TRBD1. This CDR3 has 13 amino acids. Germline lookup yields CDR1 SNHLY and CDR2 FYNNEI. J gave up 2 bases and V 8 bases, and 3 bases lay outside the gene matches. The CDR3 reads CASLQGGNQPQHF. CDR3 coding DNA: TGTGCCAGCCTGCAGGGGGGCAATCAGCCCCAGCATTTT. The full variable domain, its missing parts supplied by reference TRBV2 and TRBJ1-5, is EPEVTQTPSHQVTQMGQEVILRCVPISNHLYFYWYRQILGQKVEFLVSFYNNEISEKSEIFDDQFSVERPDGSNFTLKIRSTKLEDSAMYFCASLQGGNQPQHFGDGTRLSIL.

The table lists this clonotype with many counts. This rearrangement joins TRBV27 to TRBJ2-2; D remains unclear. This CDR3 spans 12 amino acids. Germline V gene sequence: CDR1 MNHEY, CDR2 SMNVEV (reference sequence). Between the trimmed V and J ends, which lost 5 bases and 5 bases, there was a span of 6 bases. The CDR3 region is CASSLPTGELFF. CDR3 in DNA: TGTGCCAGCAGTCTCCCTACCGGGGAGCTGTTTTTT.

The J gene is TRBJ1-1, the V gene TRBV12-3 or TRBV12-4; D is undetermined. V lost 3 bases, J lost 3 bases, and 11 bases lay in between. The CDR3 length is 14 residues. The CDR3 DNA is TGTGCCAGCAGTTTGTATGGTCCTGACACTGAAGCTTTCTTT. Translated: CASSLYGPDTEAFF.

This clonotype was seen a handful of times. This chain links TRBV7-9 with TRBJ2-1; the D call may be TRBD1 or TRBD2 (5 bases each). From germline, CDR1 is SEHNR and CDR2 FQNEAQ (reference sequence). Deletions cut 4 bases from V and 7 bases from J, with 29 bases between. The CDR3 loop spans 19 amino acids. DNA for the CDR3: TGTGCCAGCAGCTCCCCCGGGCGAACTTTAGGGCCGGGGCTGAATGAGCAGTTCTTC. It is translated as CASSSPGRTLGPGLNEQFF. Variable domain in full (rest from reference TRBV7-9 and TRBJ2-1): DTGVSQNPRHKITKRGQNVTFRCDPISEHNRLYWYRQTLGQGPEFLTYFQNEAQLEKSRLLSDRFSAERPKGSFSTLEIQRTEQGDSAMYLCASSSPGRTLGPGLNEQFFGPGTRLTVL.

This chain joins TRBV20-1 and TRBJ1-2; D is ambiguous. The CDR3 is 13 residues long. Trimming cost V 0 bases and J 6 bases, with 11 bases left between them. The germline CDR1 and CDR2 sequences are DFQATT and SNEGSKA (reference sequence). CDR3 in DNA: TGCAGTGCTAGAGATCCGACCCGTAATGGCTACACCTTC. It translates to CSARDPTRNGYTF.

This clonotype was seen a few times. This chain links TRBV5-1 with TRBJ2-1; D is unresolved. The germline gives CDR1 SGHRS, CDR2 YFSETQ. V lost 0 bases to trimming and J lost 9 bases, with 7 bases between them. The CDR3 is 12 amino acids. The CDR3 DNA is TGCGCCAGCAGCTTGGTGGTTTCTGAGCAGTTCTTC. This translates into CASSLVVSEQFF.

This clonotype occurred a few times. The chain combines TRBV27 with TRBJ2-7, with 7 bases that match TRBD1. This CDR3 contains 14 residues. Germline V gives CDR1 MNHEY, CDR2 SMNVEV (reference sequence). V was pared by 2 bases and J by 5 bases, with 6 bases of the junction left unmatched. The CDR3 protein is CASSLMGQGDEQYF. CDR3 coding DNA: TGTGCCAGCAGTTTAATGGGTCAGGGGGACGAGCAGTACTTC.

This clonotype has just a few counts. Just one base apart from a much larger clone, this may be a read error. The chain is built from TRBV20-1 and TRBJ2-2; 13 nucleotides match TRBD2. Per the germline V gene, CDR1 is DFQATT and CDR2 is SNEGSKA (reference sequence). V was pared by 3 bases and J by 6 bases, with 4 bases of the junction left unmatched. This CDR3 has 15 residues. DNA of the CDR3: TGCAGTGCTAGCGGGACTAGCGGGGAATCCGGGGAGCTGTTTTTT. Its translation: CSASGTSGESGELFF.

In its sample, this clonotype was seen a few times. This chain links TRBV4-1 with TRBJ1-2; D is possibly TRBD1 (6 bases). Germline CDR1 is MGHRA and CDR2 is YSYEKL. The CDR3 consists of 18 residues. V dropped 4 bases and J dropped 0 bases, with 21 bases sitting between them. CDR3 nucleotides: TGCGCCAGCAGCCCTCGGGACACCGCCCGTCGAGCTAACTATGGCTACACCTTC. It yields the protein CASSPRDTARRANYGYTF.

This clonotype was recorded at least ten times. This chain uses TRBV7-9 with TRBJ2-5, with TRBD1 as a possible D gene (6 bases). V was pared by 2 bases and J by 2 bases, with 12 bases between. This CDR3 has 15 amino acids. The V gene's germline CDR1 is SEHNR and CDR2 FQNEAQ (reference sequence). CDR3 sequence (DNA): TGTGCCAGCAGCTTATCAGGGGACGGGCAAGAGACCCAGTACTTC. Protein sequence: CASSLSGDGQETQYF.

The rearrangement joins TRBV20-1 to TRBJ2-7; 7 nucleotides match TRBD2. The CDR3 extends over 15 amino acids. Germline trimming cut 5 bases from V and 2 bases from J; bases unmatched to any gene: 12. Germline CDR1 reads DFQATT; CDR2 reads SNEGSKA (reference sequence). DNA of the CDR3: TGCAGTGCTCGCCCTCCAGCGGGGCACACCTACGAGCAGTACTTC. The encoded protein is CSARPPAGHTYEQYF.

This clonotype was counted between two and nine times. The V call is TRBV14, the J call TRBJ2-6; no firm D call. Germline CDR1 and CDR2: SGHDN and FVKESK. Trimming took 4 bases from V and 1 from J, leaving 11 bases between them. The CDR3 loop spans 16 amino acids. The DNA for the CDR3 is TGTGCCAGCAGCCCGACTCCCATTTCTGGGGCCAACGTCCTGACTTTC. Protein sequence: CASSPTPISGANVLTF.

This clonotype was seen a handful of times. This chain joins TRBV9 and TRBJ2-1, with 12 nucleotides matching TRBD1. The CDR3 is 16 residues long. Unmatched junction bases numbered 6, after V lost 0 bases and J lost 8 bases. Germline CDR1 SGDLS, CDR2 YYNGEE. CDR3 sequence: CASSVAGTGGGDEQFF. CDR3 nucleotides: TGTGCCAGCAGCGTAGCTGGGACAGGGGGCGGCGATGAGCAGTTCTTC.

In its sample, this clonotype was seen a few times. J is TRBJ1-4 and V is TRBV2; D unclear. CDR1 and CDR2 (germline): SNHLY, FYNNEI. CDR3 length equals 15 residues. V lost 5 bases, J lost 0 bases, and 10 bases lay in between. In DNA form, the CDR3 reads TGTGCCAGCAGTCGGACGGCAACAACTAATGAAAAACTGTTTTTT. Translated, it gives CASSRTATTNEKLFF.

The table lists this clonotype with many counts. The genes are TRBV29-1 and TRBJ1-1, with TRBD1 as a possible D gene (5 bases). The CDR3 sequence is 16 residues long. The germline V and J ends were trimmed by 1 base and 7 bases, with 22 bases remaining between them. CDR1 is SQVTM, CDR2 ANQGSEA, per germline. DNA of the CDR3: TGCAGCGTTGAAGTAGCCCCGGGGGTTCCTCCTTATGAAGCTTTCTTT. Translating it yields CSVEVAPGVPPYEAFF.

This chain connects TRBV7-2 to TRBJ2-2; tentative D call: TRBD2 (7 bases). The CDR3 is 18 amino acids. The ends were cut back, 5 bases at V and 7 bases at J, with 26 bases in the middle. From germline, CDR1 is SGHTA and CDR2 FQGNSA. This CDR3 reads CASSKMIRGGARNGELFF. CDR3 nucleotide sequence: TGTGCCAGCAGCAAGATGATAAGGGGGGGCGCGAGGAACGGGGAGCTGTTTTTT.